This T cell receptor (beta chain) was documented in a study of T and B cells in COVID-19 patients. In the study overall: Of 20 to 25 active-infection patients, over 9 were critically ill with mechanical ventilation or extracorporeal membrane oxygenation. Whole-study results and caveats: No sequencing was yet done of CD4+, regulatory or CD8+ subsets, or of SARS-CoV-2-responsive or tetramer+ sorted cells.

This clonotype was counted at least ten times. The antigen is not known. Trimming removed 8 bases at V and 4 bases at J, with 14 bases between. The CDR3 runs 13 residues. CDR1 and CDR2 (germline): MNHNS, SASEGT. Blood genomic DNA input for TRB amplification was about 240-550 ng. BIOMED2 TRB-A/B primer pools were used in multiplex TRB PCR. TCRdb reprocessed the multiplex PCR reads via MiXCR and lists one record per CDR3 protein. The sample lists roughly 5,800 distinct CDR3 sequences; about 24% were seen once. The chain joins TRBV6-1 to TRBJ1-1; no definite D call. Specimen: blood. This TCR derives from a human donor with active COVID-19. The CDR3 DNA follows: TGTGCCAGCCGGACCTGGGCGAGCACTGAAGCTTTCTTT. Its protein is CASRTWASTEAFF.